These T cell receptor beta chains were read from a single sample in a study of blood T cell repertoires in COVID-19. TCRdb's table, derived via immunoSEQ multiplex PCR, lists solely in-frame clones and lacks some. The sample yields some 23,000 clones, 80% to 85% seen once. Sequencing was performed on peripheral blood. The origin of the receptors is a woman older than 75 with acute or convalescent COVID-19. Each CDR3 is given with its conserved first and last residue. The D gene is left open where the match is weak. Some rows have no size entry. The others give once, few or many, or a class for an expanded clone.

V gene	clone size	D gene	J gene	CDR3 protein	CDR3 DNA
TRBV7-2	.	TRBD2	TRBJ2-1	CASSLAGPNYNEQFF	TGTGCCAGCAGCCTAGCGGGCCCGAACTACAATGAGCAGTTCTTC
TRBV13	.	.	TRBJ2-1	CASSTYTGSAYNEQFF	TGTGCCAGCAGTACCTATACAGGGTCAGCCTACAATGAGCAGTTCTTC
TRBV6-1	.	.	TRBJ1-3	CASSDARQVRSGNTIYF	TGTGCCAGCAGTGATGCTCGACAGGTGCGCTCTGGAAACACCATATATTTT
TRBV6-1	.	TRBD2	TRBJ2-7	CASSEGASGPLGEQYF	TGTGCCAGCAGTGAAGGGGCTAGCGGGCCCTTGGGCGAGCAGTACTTC
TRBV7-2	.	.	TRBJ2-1	CASSSPGLGYNEQFF	TGTGCCAGCAGCTCCCCGGGACTGGGCTACAATGAGCAGTTCTTC
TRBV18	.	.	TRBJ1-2	CASSSQGSANYGYTF	TGTGCCAGCTCATCCCAGGGATCAGCTAACTATGGCTACACCTTC
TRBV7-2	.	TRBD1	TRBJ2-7	CASSLPQRRTGPDYEQYF	TGTGCCAGCAGCTTGCCCCAACGCAGGACAGGACCAGACTACGAGCAGTACTTC
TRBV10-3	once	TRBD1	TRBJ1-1	CAISESTGGGSEAFF	TGTGCCATCAGTGAGTCGACAGGGGGAGGGTCTGAAGCTTTCTTT
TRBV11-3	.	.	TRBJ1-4	CASSPPRPLTLEKLFF	TGTGCCAGCAGCCCGCCCCGACCGCTGACATTGGAAAAACTGTTTTTT
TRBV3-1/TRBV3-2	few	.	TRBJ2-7	CASSQLFEQYF	TGTGCCAGCAGCCAACTCTTCGAGCAGTACTTC
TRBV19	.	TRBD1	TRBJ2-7	CASSWDRESYEQYF	TGTGCCAGTAGCTGGGACAGGGAATCCTACGAGCAGTACTTC
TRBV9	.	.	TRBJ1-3	CASTALSGNTIYF	TGTGCCAGCACCGCGCTCTCTGGAAACACCATATATTTT
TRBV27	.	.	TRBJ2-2	CASSTMAARTGELFF	TGTGCCAGCAGTACGATGGCGGCTCGCACCGGGGAGCTGTTTTTT
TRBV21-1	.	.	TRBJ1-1	CASSKVDRGLTEAFF	TGTGCCAGCAGCAAAGTAGACAGGGGGCTCACTGAAGCTTTCTTT
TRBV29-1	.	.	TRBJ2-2	CSVEAGRELFF	TGCAGCGTTGAAGCTGGCAGGGAGCTGTTTTTT
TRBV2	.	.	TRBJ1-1	CASRRDWNTEAFF	TGTGCCAGCAGACGAGACTGGAACACTGAAGCTTTCTTT
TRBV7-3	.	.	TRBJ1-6	CASSLTGGSSPLHF	TGTGCCAGCAGCTTAACCGGGGGGAGTTCACCCCTCCACTTT
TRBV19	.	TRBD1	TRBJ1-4	CASSPHRGSATNEKLFF	TGTGCCAGTAGTCCCCACAGGGGCTCTGCAACTAATGAAAAACTGTTTTTT
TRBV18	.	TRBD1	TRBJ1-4	CASSRGSVGAGGEKLFF	TGTGCCAGCTCTCGAGGAAGCGTGGGCGCAGGGGGTGAAAAACTGTTTTTT
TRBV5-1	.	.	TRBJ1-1	CASSLGELNTEAFF	TGCGCCAGCAGCTTGGGAGAGCTGAACACTGAAGCTTTCTTT
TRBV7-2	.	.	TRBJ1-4	CASSPGGVRGNEKLFF	TGTGCCAGCAGCCCAGGAGGCGTACGGGGTAATGAAAAACTGTTTTTT
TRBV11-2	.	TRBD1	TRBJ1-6	CASSLVAGTGNSPLHF	TGTGCCAGCAGCTTAGTCGCCGGGACAGGGAATTCACCCCTCCACTTT
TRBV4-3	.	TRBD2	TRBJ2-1	CASSSGLGRGDNEQFF	TGCGCCAGCAGCTCGGGACTAGGAAGGGGGGACAATGAGCAGTTCTTC
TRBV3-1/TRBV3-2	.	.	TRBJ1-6	CASSPTPVAPLHF	TGTGCCAGCAGCCCCACGCCGGTAGCACCCCTCCACTTT
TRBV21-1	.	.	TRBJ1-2	CASSKEAANGYTF	TGTGCCAGCAGCAAAGAGGCAGCGAACGGCTACACCTTC
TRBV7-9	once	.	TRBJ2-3	CASSLGATTDTQYF	TGTGCCAGCAGCCTTGGGGCTACCACAGATACGCAGTATTTT
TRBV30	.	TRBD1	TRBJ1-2	CAWSARGQGGYGYTF	TGTGCCTGGAGTGCCAGGGGACAGGGGGGCTATGGCTACACCTTC
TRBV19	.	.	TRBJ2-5	CASSIGSGRETQYF	TGTGCCAGTAGTATAGGGTCAGGGAGGGAGACCCAGTACTTC
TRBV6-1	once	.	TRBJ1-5	CASSDSGQQPQHF	TGTGCCAGCAGTGATTCGGGACAACAGCCCCAGCATTTT
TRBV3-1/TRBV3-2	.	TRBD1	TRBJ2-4	CASRNPGQLAKNIQYF	TGTGCCAGCAGAAATCCGGGACAGCTAGCCAAAAACATTCAGTACTTC
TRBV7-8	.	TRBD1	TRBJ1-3	CASSLVWGQGGSGNTIYF	TGTGCCAGCAGCTTAGTTTGGGGACAGGGGGGCTCTGGAAACACCATATATTTT
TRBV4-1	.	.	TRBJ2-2	CAGSREVANTGELFF	TGCGCCGGCAGCCGCGAGGTAGCGAACACCGGGGAGCTGTTTTTT
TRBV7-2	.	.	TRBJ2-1	CASSVLSGYNEQFF	TGTGCCAGCAGCGTCCTTAGCGGATACAATGAGCAGTTCTTC
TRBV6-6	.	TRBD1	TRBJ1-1	CASSLEPQGARTEAFF	TGTGCCAGCAGTCTAGAACCCCAGGGGGCGAGGACTGAAGCTTTCTTT
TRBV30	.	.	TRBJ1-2	CAWSVQTPGGYTF	TGTGCCTGGAGTGTACAAACCCCAGGCGGCTACACCTTC
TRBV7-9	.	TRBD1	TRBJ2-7	CASSFSTGGGEQYF	TGTGCCAGCAGCTTTTCGACAGGGGGTGGCGAGCAGTACTTC
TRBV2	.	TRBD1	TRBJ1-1	CASIRPGTENTEAFF	TGTGCCAGCATTAGACCCGGGACAGAGAACACTGAAGCTTTCTTT
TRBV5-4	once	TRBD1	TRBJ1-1	CASSLAPQGVNTEAFF	TGTGCCAGCAGCTTGGCACCACAGGGGGTGAACACTGAAGCTTTCTTT
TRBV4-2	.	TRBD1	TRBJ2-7	CASSLGQGGYEQYF	TGTGCCAGCAGCCTGGGACAGGGCGGCTACGAGCAGTACTTC
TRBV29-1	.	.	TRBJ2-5	CSVFRGGRETQYF	TGCAGCGTTTTCAGGGGTGGACGAGAGACCCAGTACTTC
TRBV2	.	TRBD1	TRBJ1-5	CASRGTGVNQPQHF	TGTGCCAGCAGGGGGACAGGGGTAAATCAGCCCCAGCATTTT
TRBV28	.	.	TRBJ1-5	CASSLLRGQPQHF	TGTGCCAGCAGTTTGTTGAGGGGGCAGCCCCAGCATTTT
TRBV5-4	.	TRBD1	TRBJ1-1	CASSLEGQGIYTEAFF	TGTGCCAGCAGCTTAGAGGGACAGGGGATTTACACTGAAGCTTTCTTT
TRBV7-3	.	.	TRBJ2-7	CASSPSGGKAYEQYF	TGTGCCAGCAGCCCCAGTGGCGGGAAAGCCTACGAGCAGTACTTC
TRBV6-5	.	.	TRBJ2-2	CASIFGTNTGELFF	TGTGCCAGCATATTCGGGACTAACACCGGGGAGCTGTTTTTT
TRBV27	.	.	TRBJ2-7	CASSLWGGYEQYF	TGTGCCAGCAGTTTATGGGGAGGTTACGAGCAGTACTTC
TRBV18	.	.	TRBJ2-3	CASSPNAGETDTQYF	TGTGCCAGCTCACCGAACGCAGGGGAAACAGATACGCAGTATTTT
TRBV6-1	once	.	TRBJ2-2	CASSDDHRGGTGELFF	TGTGCCAGCAGTGATGATCACAGGGGGGGCACCGGGGAGCTGTTTTTT
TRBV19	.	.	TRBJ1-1	CASSWTRDTEAFF	TGTGCCAGTTCCTGGACGAGGGACACTGAAGCTTTCTTT
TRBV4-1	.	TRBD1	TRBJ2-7	CASSPGGTALYEQYF	TGCGCCAGCAGCCCTGGTGGGACAGCACTATACGAGCAGTACTTC
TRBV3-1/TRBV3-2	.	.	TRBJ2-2	CASSRGRNTGELFF	TGTGCCAGCAGCCGGGGGCGGAACACCGGGGAGCTGTTTTTT
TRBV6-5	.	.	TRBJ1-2	CASTPTGIYGYTF	TGTGCCAGCACCCCGACGGGGATCTATGGCTACACCTTC
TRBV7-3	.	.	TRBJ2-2	CASSSKRTGELFF	TGTGCCAGCAGCTCTAAGCGGACCGGGGAGCTGTTTTTT
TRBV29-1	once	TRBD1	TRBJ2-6	CSVRTGGNSGANVLTF	TGCAGCGTTCGGACAGGGGGGAACTCTGGGGCCAACGTCCTGACTTTC